Included here is one T cell receptor (beta chain) sequence, with context. This sample was taken from a study of shared clonotypes between healthy human individuals. Deep-level running was used for the assay. Sequenced by immunoSEQ multiplex PCR; TCRdb stores in-frame clones only, minus some. The sample lists about a million clones; about three quarters were seen once. The CDR3 runs 15 residues. The V and J ends lost 5 bases and 5 bases respectively, with 16 bases between them. Looked up from germline, CDR1 is SGHVS and CDR2 is FQNEAQ. The clonotype originates from a man aged 18 to 29 in good health. Sequenced sample: memory CD4+ T cells sorted from blood. Subset described: CD45RA-negative fraction. The rearrangement uses TRBV7-8 and TRBJ1-5; possibly TRBD1 for D (5 bases). The DNA for the CDR3 is TGTGCCAGCAGCCCAGGGACGGGTAAAGATCAGCCCCAGCATTTT. Protein: CASSPGTGKDQPQHF.